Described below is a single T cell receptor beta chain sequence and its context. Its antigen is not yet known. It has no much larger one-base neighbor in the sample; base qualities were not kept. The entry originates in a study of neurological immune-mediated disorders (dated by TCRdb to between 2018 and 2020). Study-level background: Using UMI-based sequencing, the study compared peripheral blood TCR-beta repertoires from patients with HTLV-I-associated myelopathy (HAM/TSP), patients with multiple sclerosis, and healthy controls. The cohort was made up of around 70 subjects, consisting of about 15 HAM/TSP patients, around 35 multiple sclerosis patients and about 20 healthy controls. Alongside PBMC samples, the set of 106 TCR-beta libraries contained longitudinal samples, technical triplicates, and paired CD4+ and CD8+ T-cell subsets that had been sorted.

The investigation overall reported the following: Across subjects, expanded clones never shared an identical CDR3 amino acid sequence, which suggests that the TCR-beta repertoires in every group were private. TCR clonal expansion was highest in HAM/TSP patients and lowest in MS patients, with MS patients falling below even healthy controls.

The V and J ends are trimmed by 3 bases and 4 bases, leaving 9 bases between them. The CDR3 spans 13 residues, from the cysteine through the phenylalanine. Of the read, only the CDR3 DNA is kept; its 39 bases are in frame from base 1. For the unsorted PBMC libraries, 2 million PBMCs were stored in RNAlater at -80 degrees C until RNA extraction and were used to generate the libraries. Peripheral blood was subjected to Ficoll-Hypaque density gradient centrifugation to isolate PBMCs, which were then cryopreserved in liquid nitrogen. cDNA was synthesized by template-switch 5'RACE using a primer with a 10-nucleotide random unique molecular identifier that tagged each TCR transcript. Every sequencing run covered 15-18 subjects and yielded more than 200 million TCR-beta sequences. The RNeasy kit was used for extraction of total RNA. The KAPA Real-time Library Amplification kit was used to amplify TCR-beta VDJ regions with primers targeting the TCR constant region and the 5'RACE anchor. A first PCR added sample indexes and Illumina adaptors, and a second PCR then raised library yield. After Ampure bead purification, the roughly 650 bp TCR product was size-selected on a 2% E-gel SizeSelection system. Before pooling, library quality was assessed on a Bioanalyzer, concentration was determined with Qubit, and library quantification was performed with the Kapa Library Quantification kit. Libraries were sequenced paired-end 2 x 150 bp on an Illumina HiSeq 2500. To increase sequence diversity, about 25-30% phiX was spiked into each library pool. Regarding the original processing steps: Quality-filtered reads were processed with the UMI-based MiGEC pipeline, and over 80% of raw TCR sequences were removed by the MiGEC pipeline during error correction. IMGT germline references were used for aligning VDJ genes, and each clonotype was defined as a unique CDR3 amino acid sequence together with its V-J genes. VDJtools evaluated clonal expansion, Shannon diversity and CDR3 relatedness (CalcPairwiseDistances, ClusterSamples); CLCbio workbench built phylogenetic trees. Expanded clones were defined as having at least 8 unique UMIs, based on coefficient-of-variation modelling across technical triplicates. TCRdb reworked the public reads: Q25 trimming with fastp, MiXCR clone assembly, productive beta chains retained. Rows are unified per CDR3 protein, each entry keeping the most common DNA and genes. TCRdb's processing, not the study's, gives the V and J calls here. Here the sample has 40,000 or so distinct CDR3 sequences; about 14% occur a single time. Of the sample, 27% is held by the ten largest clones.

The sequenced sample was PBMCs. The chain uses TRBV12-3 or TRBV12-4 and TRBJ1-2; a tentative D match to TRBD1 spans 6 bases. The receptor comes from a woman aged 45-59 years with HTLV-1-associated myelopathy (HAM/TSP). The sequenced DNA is TGTGCCAGCAGTTTTGGACAGTCCTATGGCTACACCTTC. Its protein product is CASSFGQSYGYTF.